This record concerns one TCR beta chain sequence. Its antigen is not identified. The sample comes from a study of post-analysis software for immune sequencing data. Study-level information: Relapsing-remitting, secondary progressive and progressive-relapsing multiple sclerosis were all included among the disease courses. Findings of the study overall: TRBV5-6, TRBV5-1 and TRBV20-1 were among roughly 5 TRBV segments more frequent in patients than controls. Significantly decreased normalized Chao1 diversity was recorded for multiple sclerosis patients relative to controls. Co-batched samples clustered tightly together by F measure.

Built from TCR beta cDNA, the libraries had unique molecular identifiers in them. The source material, 1 to 10 million T cells, gave rise to 400,000 to 600,000 cDNA molecules. TCRdb processed the PCR reads anew with MiXCR; each CDR3 protein has one entry. The sample has approximately 400,000 distinct CDR3 sequences, less than 40% seen once. Deletions cut 2 bases from V and 4 bases from J, with 5 bases between. The length of the CDR3 is 12 residues. Germline CDR1 reads SGHRS; CDR2 reads YFSETQ. The chain links TRBV5-1 to TRBJ2-3, with a possible D match to TRBD2 (5 bases). Input material: blood. The sequence came from a girl aged 5 to 17 with multiple sclerosis. The CDR3 DNA sequence: TGCGCCAGCAGCTTTAGCGCAGATACGCAGTATTTT. Amino acids: CASSFSADTQYF.